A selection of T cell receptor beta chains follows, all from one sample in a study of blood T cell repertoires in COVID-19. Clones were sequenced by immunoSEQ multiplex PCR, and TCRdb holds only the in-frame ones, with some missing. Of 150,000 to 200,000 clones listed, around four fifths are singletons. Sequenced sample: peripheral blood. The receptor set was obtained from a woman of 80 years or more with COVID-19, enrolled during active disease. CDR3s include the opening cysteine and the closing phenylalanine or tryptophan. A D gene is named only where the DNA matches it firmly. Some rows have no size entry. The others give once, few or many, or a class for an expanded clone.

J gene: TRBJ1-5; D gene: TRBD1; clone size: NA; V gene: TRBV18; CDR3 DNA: TGTGCCAGCTCCCAAGTAGGGGGCGGCAATCAGCCCCAGCATTTT; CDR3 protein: CASSQVGGGNQPQHF
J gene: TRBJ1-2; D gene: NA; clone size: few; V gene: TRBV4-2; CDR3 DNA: TGTGCCAGCAGCCTGCAGGGTGTTAATGGCTACACCTTC; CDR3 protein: CASSLQGVNGYTF
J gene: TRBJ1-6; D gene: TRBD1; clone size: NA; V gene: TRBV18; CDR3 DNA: TGTGCCAGCTCACCACAGGGGGCTGATTCACCCCTCCACTTT; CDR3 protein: CASSPQGADSPLHF
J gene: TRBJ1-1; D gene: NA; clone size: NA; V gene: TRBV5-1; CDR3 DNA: TGCGCCAGCACCCCGTTGCCGACAGTTCGAACTGAAGCTTTCTTT; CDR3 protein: CASTPLPTVRTEAFF
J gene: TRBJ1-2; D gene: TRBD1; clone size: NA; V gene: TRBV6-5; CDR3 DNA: TGTGCCAGCAGGGGACAGGGGTCTGGCTACACCTTC; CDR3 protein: CASRGQGSGYTF
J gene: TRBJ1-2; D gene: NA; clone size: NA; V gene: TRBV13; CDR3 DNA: TGTGCCAGCAGCCCGGGACTTGGCTACACCTTC; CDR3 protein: CASSPGLGYTF
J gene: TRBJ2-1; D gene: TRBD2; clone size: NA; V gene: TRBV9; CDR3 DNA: TGTGCCAGCAGCGTAGCGGGACTAGCGGGCGATGAGCAGTTCTTC; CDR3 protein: CASSVAGLAGDEQFF
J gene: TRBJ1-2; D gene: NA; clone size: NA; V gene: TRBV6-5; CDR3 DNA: TGTGCCAGCAGTTACTCTGGCCGCGGCCATGGCTACACCTTC; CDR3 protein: CASSYSGRGHGYTF
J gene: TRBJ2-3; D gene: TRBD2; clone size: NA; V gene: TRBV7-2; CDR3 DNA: TGTGCCAGCAGCCCCGGTGGCCTAGCGGGGTATACGCAGTATTTT; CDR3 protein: CASSPGGLAGYTQYF
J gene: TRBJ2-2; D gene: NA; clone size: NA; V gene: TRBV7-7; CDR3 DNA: TGTGCTAGCAGCTCCCGACAGGTTTTCGGCACCGGGGAGCTGTTTTTT; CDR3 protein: CASSSRQVFGTGELFF
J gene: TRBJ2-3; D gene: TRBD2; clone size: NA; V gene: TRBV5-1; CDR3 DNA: TGCGCCAGCTCCAGCGGGAGCGGGAGGATCACAGATACGCAGTATTTT; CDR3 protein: CASSSGSGRITDTQYF
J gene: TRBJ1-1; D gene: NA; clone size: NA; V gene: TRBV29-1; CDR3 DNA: TGCAGCGTGTGTAAGCTCCTAAGGAACACTGAAGCTTTCTTT; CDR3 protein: CSVCKLLRNTEAFF
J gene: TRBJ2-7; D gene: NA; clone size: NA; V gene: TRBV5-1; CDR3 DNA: TGCGCCAGCAGCTTCGACAGATATTACGAGCAGTACTTC; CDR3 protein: CASSFDRYYEQYF
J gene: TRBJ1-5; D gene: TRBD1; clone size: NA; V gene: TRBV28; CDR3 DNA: TGTGCCAGCAGCCGTCCGCGGACAGGGAATCAGCCCCAGCATTTT; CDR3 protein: CASSRPRTGNQPQHF
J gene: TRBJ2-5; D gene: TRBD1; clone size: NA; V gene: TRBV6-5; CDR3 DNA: TGTGCCAGCAGTTATCGGGGACAGGGGGACGTCGAGACCCAGTACTTC; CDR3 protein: CASSYRGQGDVETQYF
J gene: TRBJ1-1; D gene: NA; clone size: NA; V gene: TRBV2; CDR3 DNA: TGTGCCAGCTCGAGGGACACTGAAGCTTTCTTT; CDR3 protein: CASSRDTEAFF
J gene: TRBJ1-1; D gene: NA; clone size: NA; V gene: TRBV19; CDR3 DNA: TGTGCCAGTAGCAACTACCCTGGGGGGTCGAGCACTGAAGCTTTCTTT; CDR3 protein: CASSNYPGGSSTEAFF
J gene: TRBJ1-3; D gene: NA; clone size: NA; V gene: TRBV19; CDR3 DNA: TGTGCCAGTAGTACACCGGGGATCCTCCTCACTGGAAACACCATATATTTT; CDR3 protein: CASSTPGILLTGNTIYF
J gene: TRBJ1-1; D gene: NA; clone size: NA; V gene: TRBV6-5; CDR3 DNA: TGTGCCAGCAGTTACTCGAGGGCTGAAGCTTTCTTT; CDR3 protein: CASSYSRAEAFF
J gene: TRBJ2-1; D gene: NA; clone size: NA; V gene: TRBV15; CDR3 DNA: TGTGCCACGGGTTACGGCGGGACCTACAATGAGCAGTTCTTC; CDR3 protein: CATGYGGTYNEQFF
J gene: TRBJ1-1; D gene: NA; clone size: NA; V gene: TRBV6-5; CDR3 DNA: TGTGCCAGCAGTTACTCGAGTGCGGGGGACACTGAAGCTTTCTTT; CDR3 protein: CASSYSSAGDTEAFF
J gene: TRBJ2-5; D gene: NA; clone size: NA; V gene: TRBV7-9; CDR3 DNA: TGTGCCAGCAGCCAGCGGCGGAGCGGGGAGACCCAGTACTTC; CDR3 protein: CASSQRRSGETQYF